This T cell receptor (beta chain) derives from a study of metastatic and nonmetastatic thyroid tumors (TCRdb year 2020). For the study in its entirety: Repertoires from peripheral blood and from tumor or nodule tissue samples of malignant and benign thyroid patients were compared.

This clone was picked up many times. Its antigen is currently not known. No quality values exist for individual bases; no much larger clone is one base distant. Broad study findings and their caveats: In both blood and tumor samples, malignant tumors were reported to have significantly higher TCR beta diversity than benign nodules.

Libraries were prepared through PCR. Reads for this sample came from an Illumina HiSeq 4000. High-throughput sequencing was used to profile the TCR beta-chain CDR3 region of every patient. The authors processed their data as follows. Drawing on CDR3 differences between clinicopathological groups, the researchers built a classifier meant to tell apart patients with distant-metastatic papillary thyroid cancer. Repertoire diversity was assessed with the Shannon index, and tumor-blood repertoire similarity with the Morisita-Horn index. TCRdb itself trimmed the public reads at Q25 with fastp, ran MiXCR and retained productive beta chains. The V and J calls follow TCRdb's processing rather than the paper's. This sample holds 20,000 or so clones; over 9.5% were observed only once. Together, the top ten hold almost 30% of the sample. Before undergoing thyroid surgery, none of the patients had been given any kind of treatment. The study retrospectively analysed patient clinical samples collected from the early 2010s to the late 2010s using T-cell receptor beta sequencing.

The CDR3 starts with the cysteine, ends with the phenylalanine, and has 16 residues. The retained sequence is limited to the CDR3, 48 bases, with the frame set at the first base. Trimming takes 7 bases from V and 0 bases from J, and the germline ends sit 19 bases apart. For CDR1 and CDR2, the germline V gene lists SQVTM and ANQGSEA. The rearrangement joined TRBV29-1 to TRBJ2-1; the D gene is perhaps TRBD1 or TRBD2, as each covers 5 bases. The sequenced sample consisted of blood. This clonotype originated in a female donor with papillary thyroid cancer or a benign thyroid nodule (not recorded which). Some clones in this sample may be carry-over from other donors' samples. In nucleotides, the sequence is TGCAGCGGTTGGGGGTTTAGTGGAAGCTCCTACAATGAGCAGTTCTTC. This yields the protein CSGWGFSGSSYNEQFF.